These 19 T cell receptor beta chains share one sample of origin, sequenced in a study of cytomegalovirus exposure and HLA in healthy donors. In the PCR, 60 Vbeta and 13 Jbeta primers were used. Only in-frame clones appear in the TCRdb table, and some are missing; sequencing was by immunoSEQ multiplex PCR. This sample has roughly 110,000 clones; over 60% occur once, and the top ten carry around 4%. Sequencing input: PBMCs. Receptor source: a male donor in good health and CMV-seronegative.

The chain carries TRBV27 and TRBJ2-5; no clear D gene. Germline values: CDR1 MNHEY, CDR2 SMNVEV (reference sequence). This CDR3 region has 14 residues. V lost 3 bases, J lost 3 bases, and 11 bases lay in between. The CDR3 DNA reads TGTGCCAGCAGTTTCCAGGATCAGGAAGAGACCCAGTACTTC. Its translation is CASSFQDQEETQYF.

The chain employs TRBV7-9 and TRBJ1-1, with 11 bases lining up with TRBD1. The junction had 5 bases not matched to a gene; V was cut back by 1 base and J by 1 base. Germline V CDR1 and CDR2: SEHNR, FQNEAQ (reference sequence). The CDR3 covers 17 residues. As DNA, the CDR3 is TGTGCCAGCAGCTTAGGGACAGGGGGCAATACGAACACTGAAGCTTTCTTT. Protein: CASSLGTGGNTNTEAFF.

This chain connects TRBV10-1 to TRBJ2-3; 10 positions match TRBD2. Germline-derived CDR1 and CDR2 are WNHNN and SYGVQD (reference sequence). The length of the CDR3 is 16 residues. J gave up 1 base and V 2 bases, and 3 bases lay outside the gene matches. The CDR3 region is CASSERGTSGTDTQYF. CDR3 sequence (DNA): TGCGCCAGCAGTGAGAGGGGGACTAGCGGCACAGATACGCAGTATTTT.

J is TRBJ1-1 and V is TRBV15; the D is unclear. Germline V gene sequence: CDR1 LNHNV, CDR2 YYDKDF (reference sequence). The CDR3 covers 14 residues. The ends were cut back, 5 bases at V and 4 bases at J, with 14 bases in the middle. CDR3: CATSPRTLITEAFF. The CDR3, as DNA: TGTGCCACCAGCCCTAGAACATTGATCACTGAAGCTTTCTTT. The full variable domain, with the rest looked up from reference TRBV15 and TRBJ1-1, is DAMVIQNPRYQVTQFGKPVTLSCSQTLNHNVMYWYQQKSSQAPKLLFHYYDKDFNNEADTPDNFQSRRPNTSFCFLDIRSPGLGDTAMYLCATSPRTLITEAFFGQGTRLTVV.

The rearrangement links TRBV27 to TRBJ2-2; D might be TRBD2 (5 bases). The V end lost 4 bases, the J end lost 5 bases, and 11 bases lay between the germline ends. This CDR3 contains 14 residues. CDR1 and CDR2 (germline): MNHEY, SMNVEV (reference sequence). CDR3 nucleotide sequence: TGTGCCAGCAGTTCCACTAGTCGGACCGGGGAGCTGTTTTTT. It yields the protein CASSSTSRTGELFF.

V and J are TRBV29-1 and TRBJ2-7, with TRBD2 identical over 7 bases. CDR1 is SQVTM, CDR2 ANQGSEA, per germline. The CDR3 runs to 14 residues. Germline trimming cut 0 bases from V and 7 bases from J; bases unmatched to any gene: 9. CDR3 nucleotides: TGCAGCGTTGAAGATCGAAGCGGGGCGGGGGAGCAGTACTTC. Translation gives CSVEDRSGAGEQYF.

A note on this clone: Within the sample, other DNA sequences also encode this same CDR3. V usage is TRBV11-2 and J usage is TRBJ1-1; D remains unclear. CDR1 SGHAT and CDR2 FQNNGV come from the germline V gene. V was cut by 1 base and J by 0 bases, with 3 bases left in between. This CDR3 is 13 amino acids long. CDR3 DNA sequence: TGTGCCAGCAGCTTAGGCGTGAACACTGAAGCTTTCTTT. Translated: CASSLGVNTEAFF.

CDR3 bases: TGTGCCAGCAGCTTGGGACTAGCGGGATTAAAGTCCTACGAGCAGTACTTC. This sequence encodes CASSLGLAGLKSYEQYF. This chain joins TRBV28 and TRBJ2-7; 13 bases match TRBD2. With V trimmed by 6 bases and J by 1 base, 9 bases remained unmatched. The V gene's germline CDR1 is MDHEN and CDR2 SYDVKM. The CDR3 has 17 amino acids.

The chain links TRBV18 to TRBJ2-4, with TRBD1 matching 7 bases. The CDR3 totals 15 residues. Germline CDR1 reads KGHSH; CDR2 reads LQKENI. After removal of 1 base from V and 8 bases from J, the junction contained 8 bases not matched to a gene. The CDR3 loop reads CASSPLRQGLDIQYF. The CDR3 DNA is TGTGCCAGCTCACCACTTCGACAGGGTTTGGACATTCAGTACTTC.

For the CDR3, the DNA is TGTGCCAGCAGCTTGGGTGTCGGGACTGGATACAATGAGCAGTTCTTC. It translates to CASSLGVGTGYNEQFF. The rearrangement uses TRBV5-4 and TRBJ2-1; maybe TRBD2 (6 bases). The V end was cut by 0 bases, the J end by 4 bases, with 14 bases between. This CDR3 is 16 amino acids long. Germline V lookup: CDR1 SGHNT, CDR2 YYREEE (reference sequence).

This clone was recorded only once. The rearrangement uses TRBV5-1 and TRBJ2-7, with TRBD2 matching 8 bases. J was trimmed by 0 bases and V by 2 bases; bases with no gene match: 4. The CDR3 runs to 15 residues. CDR1 is SGHRS, CDR2 YFSETQ, per germline. In nucleotides, the CDR3 is TGCGCCAGCAGCTTAACCGGGACTAGCTCCTACGAGCAGTACTTC. Its translation is CASSLTGTSSYEQYF.

The rearrangement joins TRBV5-6 to TRBJ1-5; TRBD1 might be the D (5 bases). This CDR3 region has 15 residues. The V gene's germline CDR1 is SGHDT and CDR2 YYEEEE. The V and J ends lost 1 base and 10 bases respectively, with 18 bases between them. DNA for the CDR3: TGTGCCAGCAGCTTGTTCGCCAGGGCCGCGGCACCCCAGCATTTT. This gives the protein CASSLFARAAAPQHF.

The V call is TRBV5-6, the J call TRBJ2-2; TRBD1 matches 7 bases. Per the germline V gene, CDR1 is SGHDT and CDR2 is YYEEEE. This CDR3 contains 15 residues. V lost 4 bases, J lost 5 bases, and 8 bases stayed unmatched. CDR3 DNA: TGTGCCAGCAGCCCGGGGACAGACCTGACCGGGGAGCTGTTTTTT. It codes for CASSPGTDLTGELFF.

The chain is built from TRBV7-8 and TRBJ1-5; tentative D call: TRBD1 (5 bases). Germline values: CDR1 SGHVS, CDR2 FQNEAQ. This CDR3 spans 14 amino acids. Trimming left V 5 bases short and J 7 bases short, with 15 bases between. The CDR3 nucleotides are TGTGCCAGCAGCACCGCGGGGGTGCGACAGCCCCAGCATTTT. Protein product: CASSTAGVRQPQHF.

J is TRBJ2-5 and V is TRBV19; tentative D call: TRBD1 (6 bases). The end of the DNA fits TRBJ2-7 better, so the J call may be wrong. Per germline, CDR1 LNHDA and CDR2 SQIVND (reference sequence). The CDR3 length is 12 residues. The CDR3 sequence is CASSRQGYEQYF. The CDR3 nucleotides are TGTGCCAGTAGTCGGCAGGGGTACGAGCAGTACTTC.

The V call is TRBV6-1, the J call TRBJ2-5; maybe TRBD2 (7 bases). The J call may not be correct, given that the DNA end is closer to TRBJ2-7. CDR3 length: 15 amino acids. From germline, CDR1 is MNHNS and CDR2 SASEGT. The CDR3 protein is CASIRGAAPSYEQYF. As DNA, the CDR3 is TGTGCCAGCATCCGGGGGGCTGCACCCTCCTACGAGCAGTACTTC.

The gene calls are TRBV6-1 and TRBJ1-5; D perhaps matches TRBD1 (5 bases). Germline values: CDR1 MNHNS, CDR2 SASEGT. V was shortened by 6 bases and J by 2 bases, with 8 bases between the two germline ends. The CDR3 totals 13 residues. As DNA, the CDR3 is TGTGCCAGCAGGGAACAGGGCAATCAGCCCCAGCATTTT. This gives the protein CASREQGNQPQHF.

The chain uses TRBV4-1 and TRBJ2-2, with 12 bases identical to TRBD2. Losses at the gene ends were 1 base for V and 1 base for J; bases not matched to a gene: 7. Germline V gene sequence: CDR1 MGHRA, CDR2 YSYEKL. The CDR3 loop spans 19 amino acids. In DNA form, the CDR3 reads TGCGCCAGCAGCCAAGGGAGACTAGCGGGAGAGAAGAACACCGGGGAGCTGTTTTTT. Encoded protein: CASSQGRLAGEKNTGELFF.

This chain links TRBV5-1 with TRBJ2-5; 8 nucleotides align to TRBD2. The CDR3 is 14 amino acids. After removal of 4 bases from V and 4 bases from J, the junction contained 6 bases not matched to a gene. Germline lookup yields CDR1 SGHRS and CDR2 YFSETQ. The CDR3 nucleotides are TGCGCCAGCAGCCCGGGGGGGGAAGGAGAGACCCAGTACTTC. It codes for CASSPGGEGETQYF.